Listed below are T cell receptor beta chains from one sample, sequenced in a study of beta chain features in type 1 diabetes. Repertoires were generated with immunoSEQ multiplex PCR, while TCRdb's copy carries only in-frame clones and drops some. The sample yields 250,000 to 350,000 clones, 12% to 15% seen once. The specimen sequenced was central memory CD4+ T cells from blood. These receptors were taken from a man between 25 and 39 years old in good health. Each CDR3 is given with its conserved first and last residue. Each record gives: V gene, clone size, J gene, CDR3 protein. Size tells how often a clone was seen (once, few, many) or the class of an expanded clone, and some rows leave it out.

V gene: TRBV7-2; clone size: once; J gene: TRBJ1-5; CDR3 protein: CASSLAGQGNQPQHF
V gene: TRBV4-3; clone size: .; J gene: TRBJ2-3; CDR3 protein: CASSRFGAGVQDTQYF
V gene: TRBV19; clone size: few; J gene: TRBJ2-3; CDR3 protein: CASRTSGTDTQYF
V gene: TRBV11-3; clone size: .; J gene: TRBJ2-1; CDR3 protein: CASSLWGGGSYNEQFF
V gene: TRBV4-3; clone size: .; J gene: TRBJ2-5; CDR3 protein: CASSQHLTGVETQYF
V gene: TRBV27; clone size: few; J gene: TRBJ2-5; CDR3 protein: CASSSSFGTGTQYF
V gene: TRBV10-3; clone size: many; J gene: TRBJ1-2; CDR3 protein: CAITGQGTNYGYTF
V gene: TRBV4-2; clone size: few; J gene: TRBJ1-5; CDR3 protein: CASSQWSGGNQPQHF
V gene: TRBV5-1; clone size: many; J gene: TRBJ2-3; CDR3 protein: CASSSGTAKSDTQYF
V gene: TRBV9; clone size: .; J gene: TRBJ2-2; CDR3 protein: CASSVVPADNTGELFF
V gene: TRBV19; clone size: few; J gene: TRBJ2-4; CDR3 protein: CASAREGTGENIQYF
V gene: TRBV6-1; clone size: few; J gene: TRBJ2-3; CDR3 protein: CASSEGSYRVLLSTDTQYF
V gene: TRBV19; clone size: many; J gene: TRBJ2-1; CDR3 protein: CASRRGGEQFF
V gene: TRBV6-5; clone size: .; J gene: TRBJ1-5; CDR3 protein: CASSNTGGLNQPQHF
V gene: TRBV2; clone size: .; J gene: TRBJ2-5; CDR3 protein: CASSNLAGGPETQYF
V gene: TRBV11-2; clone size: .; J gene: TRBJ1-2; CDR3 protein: CASSPGTGTGYTF
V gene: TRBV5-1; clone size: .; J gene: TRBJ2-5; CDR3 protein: CASSPGQGGETQYF
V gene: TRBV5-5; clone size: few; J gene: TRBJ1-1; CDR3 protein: CASSSNRVLTEAFF
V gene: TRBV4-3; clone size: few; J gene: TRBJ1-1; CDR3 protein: CASSQERGGWGEAFF
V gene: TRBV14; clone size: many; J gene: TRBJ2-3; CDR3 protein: CASSRTGFGTDTQYF
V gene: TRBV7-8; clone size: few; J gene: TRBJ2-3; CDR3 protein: CASSTVRGGTDTQYF
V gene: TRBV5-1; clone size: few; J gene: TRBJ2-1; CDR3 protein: CASSLAGGLVNEQFF
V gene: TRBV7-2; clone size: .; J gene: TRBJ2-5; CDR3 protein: CASSKGGGGAGETQYF
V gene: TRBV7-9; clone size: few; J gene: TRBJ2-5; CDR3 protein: CASSPFQGGMETQYF
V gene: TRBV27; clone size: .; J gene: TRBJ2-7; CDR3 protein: CASARRTGSRSYEQYF
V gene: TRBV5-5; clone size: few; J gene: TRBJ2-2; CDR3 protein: CASIRELAGGNTGELFF
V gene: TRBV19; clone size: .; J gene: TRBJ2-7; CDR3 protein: CASSTRTGGSYEQYF
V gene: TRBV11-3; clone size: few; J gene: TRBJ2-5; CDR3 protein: CASSARETQYF
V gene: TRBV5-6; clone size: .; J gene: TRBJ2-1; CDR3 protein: CASSQRLAGGRLNEQFF
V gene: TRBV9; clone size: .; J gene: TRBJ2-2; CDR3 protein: CASTTSGSNTGELFF
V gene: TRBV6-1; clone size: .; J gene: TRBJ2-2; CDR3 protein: CASSEGTGIPGELFF
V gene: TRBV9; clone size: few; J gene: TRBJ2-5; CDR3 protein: CASSERLAGQETQYF
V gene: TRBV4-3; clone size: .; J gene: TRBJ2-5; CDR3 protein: CASSQDVWETQYF
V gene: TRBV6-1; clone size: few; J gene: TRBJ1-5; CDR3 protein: CASRRTGNGQPQHF
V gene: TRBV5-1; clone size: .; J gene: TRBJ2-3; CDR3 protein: CASSLLTGLSTDTQYF
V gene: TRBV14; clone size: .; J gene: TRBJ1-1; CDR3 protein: CASSQDRGWSKAFF
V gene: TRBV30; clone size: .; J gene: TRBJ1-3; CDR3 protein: CAWSVKPNTIYF
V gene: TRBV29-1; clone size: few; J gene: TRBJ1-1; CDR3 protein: CSAATGGRGTEAFF
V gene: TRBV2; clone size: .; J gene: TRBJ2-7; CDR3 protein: CASSAIGLDSYEQYF
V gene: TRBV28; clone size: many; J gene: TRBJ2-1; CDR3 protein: CASSSPGLAGGNEQFF
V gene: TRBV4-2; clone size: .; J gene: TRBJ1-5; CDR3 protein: CASSQGGRDRQPQHF
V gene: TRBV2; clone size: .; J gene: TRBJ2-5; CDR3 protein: CASNSDYTPATQYF
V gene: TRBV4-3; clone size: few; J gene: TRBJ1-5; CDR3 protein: CASSQVRGRDQPQHF
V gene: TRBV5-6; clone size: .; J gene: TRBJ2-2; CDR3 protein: CASTVGGHTTGELFF
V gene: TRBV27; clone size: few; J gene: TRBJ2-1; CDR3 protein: CASSPPRGGRVYNEQFF
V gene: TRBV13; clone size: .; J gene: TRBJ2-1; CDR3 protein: CASSSHVEQFF
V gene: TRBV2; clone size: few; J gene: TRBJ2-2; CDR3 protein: CASKGDTGRLAGELFF
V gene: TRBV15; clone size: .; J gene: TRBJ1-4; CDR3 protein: CATSKGQGGLRNEKLFF